This is a list of T cell receptor beta chains from one sample in a study of blood T cell repertoires in COVID-19. Some clones are missing from TCRdb's copy, which holds only in-frame ones; the method was immunoSEQ multiplex PCR. The sample comprises tens of thousands of clones, roughly four fifths of which are singletons, and approximately 1.3% rests with the top ten. The sample was peripheral blood. Receptors originate from a woman of 80 years or more with acute or convalescent COVID-19. Each CDR3 is given with its conserved first and last residue. A D gene is named only where the DNA matches it firmly. The listing skips clone size in some rows; elsewhere it reads once, few, many or a size class.

clone_size j_call d_call v_call cdr3_aa cdr3_nt
- TRBJ2-5 TRBD1 TRBV6-5 CASRVGTGGETQYF TGTGCCAGCAGGGTGGGGACAGGGGGCGAGACCCAGTACTTC
once TRBJ2-3 TRBD1 TRBV14 CANRGQGDTDTQYF TGTGCCAACAGGGGACAGGGAGACACAGATACGCAGTATTTT
- TRBJ1-4 - TRBV5-6 CASTGGRVGSEKLFF TGTGCCAGCACCGGGGGACGGGTTGGAAGTGAAAAACTGTTTTTT
- TRBJ2-2 TRBD1 TRBV4-1 CASSQEVAGGTGELFF TGCGCCAGCAGCCAAGAGGTGGCAGGGGGCACCGGGGAGCTGTTTTTT
- TRBJ2-6 - TRBV5-1 CASSLRESGANVLTF TGCGCCAGCAGCCTCAGGGAATCTGGGGCCAACGTCCTGACTTTC
- TRBJ2-5 TRBD2 TRBV24-1 CATSARGGSETQYF TGTGCCACCAGTGCGCGGGGAGGGTCGGAGACCCAGTACTTC
- TRBJ2-5 - TRBV28 CASSLTDQGTQYF TGTGCCAGCAGTTTAACAGACCAAGGGACCCAGTACTTC
- TRBJ1-2 TRBD1 TRBV19 CASNDRDRGFKYGYTF TGTGCCAGTAATGACCGGGACAGGGGTTTCAAATATGGCTACACCTTC
few TRBJ2-7 TRBD2 TRBV28 CASSGRREDEQYF TGTGCCAGCAGTGGCCGGCGGGAGGACGAGCAGTACTTC
- TRBJ1-4 - TRBV6-1 CASSGLRTDATNEKLFF TGTGCCAGCAGTGGGCTAAGGACAGACGCAACTAATGAAAAACTGTTTTTT
few TRBJ1-3 - TRBV5-6 CASSLDAYSGNTIYF TGTGCCAGCAGCTTGGACGCCTACTCTGGAAACACCATATATTTT
- TRBJ1-1 TRBD1 TRBV28 CASSAGQANTEAFF TGTGCCAGCAGTGCGGGACAGGCGAACACTGAAGCTTTCTTT
- TRBJ2-3 TRBD2 TRBV11-2 CASSPSGGRGDTQYF TGTGCCAGCAGCCCAAGCGGGGGGCGTGGAGATACGCAGTATTTT
- TRBJ1-1 - TRBV29-1 CSVDFPRTEAFF TGCAGCGTTGATTTCCCGCGGACTGAAGCTTTCTTT
- TRBJ1-1 TRBD1 TRBV5-1 CASSLGQGIRTEAFF TGCGCCAGCAGCTTGGGACAGGGGATTCGCACTGAAGCTTTCTTT
- TRBJ2-7 TRBD1 TRBV5-4 CASSTPGQGHEQYF TGTGCCAGCAGCACACCGGGACAGGGGCACGAGCAGTACTTC
- TRBJ2-7 - TRBV5-6 CASSLASVDEQYF TGTGCCAGCAGCTTGGCTAGCGTGGACGAGCAGTACTTC
once TRBJ1-4 - TRBV6-5 CASRIFGNEKLFF TGTGCCAGCCGCATTTTCGGTAATGAAAAACTGTTTTTT
- TRBJ1-3 - TRBV3-1/TRBV3-2 CASTRVTDSGNTIYF TGTGCCAGCACCCGCGTCACCGACTCTGGAAACACCATATATTTT
- TRBJ2-2 TRBD1 TRBV19 CASSTNRGLGTGELFF TGTGCCAGTAGTACAAACAGGGGGCTGGGGACCGGGGAGCTGTTTTTT
- TRBJ1-5 TRBD1 TRBV27 CASSSYFLDRINQPQHF TGTGCCAGCAGTTCCTATTTTTTGGACAGGATCAATCAGCCCCAGCATTTT
- TRBJ2-7 TRBD2 TRBV7-2 CASSLGITGTSDEQYF TGTGCCAGCAGCTTAGGGATCACCGGGACTAGCGACGAGCAGTACTTC
- TRBJ2-2 TRBD1 TRBV7-9 CASSWTGVNSGELFF TGTGCCAGCAGTTGGACAGGGGTGAATTCCGGGGAGCTGTTTTTT
- TRBJ2-7 - TRBV6-5 CASRPSSYEQYF TGTGCCAGCAGACCTAGTAGCTACGAGCAGTACTTC
- TRBJ1-2 - TRBV7-8 CASSTRDTSYGYTF TGTGCCAGCAGCACCCGGGACACCTCCTATGGCTACACCTTC
- TRBJ1-1 - TRBV7-9 CASSPQAMNTEAFF TGTGCCAGCAGCCCACAGGCGATGAACACTGAAGCTTTCTTT
- TRBJ1-2 - TRBV4-1 CASSQEGGARSGYTF TGCGCCAGCAGCCAAGAGGGGGGGGCGAGGTCCGGCTACACCTTC
- TRBJ2-7 - TRBV3-1/TRBV3-2 CASSQILTGRDEQYF TGTGCCAGCAGCCAAATTCTAACTGGGCGGGACGAGCAGTACTTC
- TRBJ2-7 - TRBV11-2 CASSSPKFGRVNYEQYF TGTGCCAGCAGCTCCCCTAAGTTTGGCAGGGTTAATTACGAGCAGTACTTC
- TRBJ2-7 - TRBV7-6 CASSLGRPRLTSEQYF TGTGCCAGCAGCTTAGGGAGGCCGCGTCTAACCTCCGAGCAGTACTTC
- TRBJ1-5 TRBD1 TRBV19 CASGDRGKSNQPQHF TGTGCCAGTGGAGACAGGGGAAAAAGCAATCAGCCCCAGCATTTT
- TRBJ1-1 - TRBV19 CASSTHRENTEAFF TGTGCCAGTAGTACCCACAGGGAGAACACTGAAGCTTTCTTT
- TRBJ2-1 - TRBV9 CASSVDRDSRGNEQFF TGTGCCAGCAGCGTAGATAGGGACTCGCGTGGAAATGAGCAGTTCTTC
- TRBJ2-2 TRBD1 TRBV5-8 CASSSPPGQGMTGELFF TGTGCCAGCAGCTCCCCTCCGGGACAGGGTATGACCGGGGAGCTGTTTTTT
few TRBJ1-1 - TRBV5-4 CASSLETRGNTEAFF TGTGCCAGCAGCTTAGAGACAAGGGGGAACACTGAAGCTTTCTTT
- TRBJ2-7 TRBD2 TRBV11-2 CASSLSSGSPYEQYF TGTGCCAGCAGCTTAAGTAGCGGGAGCCCCTACGAGCAGTACTTC
- TRBJ2-3 TRBD2 TRBV6-5 CASSSSGSSTDTQYF TGTGCCAGCAGCTCTAGCGGTTCTAGCACAGATACGCAGTATTTT
once TRBJ1-1 TRBD1 TRBV5-6 CASSPPPGQGGGEAFF TGTGCCAGCAGCCCTCCCCCGGGACAGGGAGGAGGGGAAGCTTTCTTT
- TRBJ2-2 - TRBV5-5 CASSYGQTNTGELFF TGTGCCAGCAGCTATGGACAGACGAACACCGGGGAGCTGTTTTTT
- TRBJ2-7 - TRBV5-4 CASSRSGPAAYEQYF TGTGCCAGCAGCCGGAGTGGCCCCGCCGCCTACGAGCAGTACTTC
- TRBJ1-5 TRBD1 TRBV20-1 CSASGTGGVGGQPQHF TGCAGTGCTAGTGGGACAGGGGGAGTCGGAGGGCAGCCCCAGCATTTT
- TRBJ2-3 TRBD2 TRBV7-3 CASSRLAGGSTDTQYF TGTGCCAGCAGCCGATTAGCGGGGGGTAGCACAGATACGCAGTATTTT
- TRBJ2-5 TRBD2 TRBV6-5 CASSQTSGGVETQYF TGTGCCAGCAGCCAAACTAGCGGGGGAGTGGAGACCCAGTACTTC
- TRBJ2-3 TRBD2 TRBV5-1 CASSGGLAGAEDTQYF TGCGCCAGCAGCGGGGGACTAGCGGGAGCGGAAGATACGCAGTATTTT
once TRBJ2-7 - TRBV14 CASSQFLGRGSAYEQYF TGTGCCAGCAGCCAATTTTTGGGGAGGGGGTCGGCATACGAGCAGTACTTC
- TRBJ2-2 - TRBV10-1 CASSYPLSGAPNTGELFF TGCGCCAGCAGCTACCCCCTTAGCGGAGCCCCGAACACCGGGGAGCTGTTTTTT
- TRBJ2-2 TRBD1 TRBV29-1 CSVTGANTGELFF TGCAGCGTGACAGGGGCTAACACCGGGGAGCTGTTTTTT
- TRBJ1-2 - TRBV5-1 CASSSRTETYGYTF TGCGCCAGCAGCTCCCGGACAGAGACCTATGGCTACACCTTC
- TRBJ1-1 - TRBV7-9 CASSSGAAGSNTPFF TGTGCCAGCAGCTCCGGCGCGGCGGGGTCTAATACTCCTTTCTTT
- TRBJ2-4 - TRBV28 CASSPTTTKNIQYF TGTGCCAGCAGTCCAACAACAACCAAAAACATTCAGTACTTC
- TRBJ2-5 TRBD2 TRBV11-2 CASSLDRFSGNF TGTGCCAGCAGCTTGGATCGGTTTAGCGGGAACTTC
- TRBJ2-3 TRBD1 TRBV9 CASSDWTGGTDTQYF TGTGCCAGCAGCGATTGGACAGGGGGCACAGATACGCAGTATTTT
- TRBJ2-7 TRBD1 TRBV28 CASSDRQGGLGQYF TGTGCCAGCAGTGACCGACAGGGGGGATTGGGGCAGTACTTC